The rows below give T cell receptor beta chains drawn from one sample of a study of blood T cell repertoires in COVID-19. Repertoires were generated with immunoSEQ multiplex PCR, while TCRdb's copy carries only in-frame clones and drops some. The sample lists approximately 170,000 clones, 70% to 80% seen once, with around 19% in the top ten. Sample: PBMCs or T cells enriched from blood (not recorded which). The receptors were sampled from a woman aged 65 to 85 in a cohort exposed to, infected with or recovered from COVID-19 (not recorded which). Both conserved end residues are part of each CDR3. Each record gives: clone size, V gene, J gene, D gene, CDR3 protein, CDR3 DNA. The D gene is left open where the match is weak. Rows may omit the clone size; those that give it use once, few, many or a size class.

>.|TRBV10-1|TRBJ2-7|TRBD2
CASSDTGGYEQYF
TGCGCCAGCAGTGATACGGGGGGCTACGAGCAGTACTTC
>.|TRBV9|TRBJ2-1|.
CASSARAGMDNEQFF
TGTGCCAGCAGCGCACGGGCGGGGATGGACAATGAGCAGTTCTTC
>.|TRBV14|TRBJ2-2|.
CASSRTTSGELFF
TGTGCCAGCAGCCGAACGACATCCGGGGAGCTGTTTTTT
>.|TRBV30|TRBJ2-2|TRBD2
CAWIRERGDTGELFF
TGTGCCTGGATACGGGAGCGGGGGGACACCGGGGAGCTGTTTTTT
>.|TRBV4-3|TRBJ1-2|.
CASSLTVADNGYTF
TGCGCCAGCAGCCTTACGGTTGCCGACAATGGCTACACCTTC
>.|TRBV6-5|TRBJ1-1|TRBD1
CASSPDRDFTEAFF
TGTGCCAGCAGTCCAGACAGGGATTTCACTGAAGCTTTCTTT
>.|TRBV5-4|TRBJ2-1|.
CASSPRLGGYNEQFF
TGTGCCAGCAGCCCACGACTAGGCGGGTACAATGAGCAGTTCTTC
>.|TRBV21-1|TRBJ2-7|.
CASSKRDWPYEQYF
TGTGCCAGCAGCAAAAGGGACTGGCCCTACGAGCAGTACTTC
>few|TRBV7-2|TRBJ1-1|.
CASSLVSLGRTEAFF
TGTGCCAGCAGCTTAGTGAGCCTGGGGCGCACTGAAGCTTTCTTT
>.|TRBV18|TRBJ2-3|.
CASSWGGGPTDTQYF
TGTGCCAGCTCATGGGGGGGCGGACCCACAGATACGCAGTATTTT
>.|TRBV28|TRBJ2-1|TRBD1
CASSPTGGRYNEQFF
TGTGCCAGCAGTCCTACAGGGGGCAGGTATAATGAGCAGTTCTTC
>.|TRBV30|TRBJ1-1|.
CAWDRQRNTEAFF
TGTGCCTGGGATCGACAGAGGAACACTGAAGCTTTCTTT
>.|TRBV5-1|TRBJ1-3|.
CASSFTGVGNTIYF
TGCGCCAGCAGCTTCACGGGGGTTGGAAACACCATATATTTT
>.|TRBV10-2|TRBJ1-3|.
CASSRGLDGNTIYF
TGCGCCAGCAGTAGGGGGTTAGATGGAAACACCATATATTTT
>.|TRBV7-9|TRBJ1-5|.
CASSLVGDQPQHF
TGTGCCAGCAGCTTAGTAGGAGATCAGCCCCAGCATTTT
>.|TRBV19|TRBJ1-1|TRBD1
CASSILSGGTEAFF
TGTGCCAGTAGTATCTTATCAGGGGGCACTGAAGCTTTCTTT
>.|TRBV7-2|TRBJ2-1|.
CASSLNGYNEQFF
TGTGCCAGCAGCTTAAACGGCTACAATGAGCAGTTCTTC
>.|TRBV5-1|TRBJ2-7|TRBD2
CASSLLSGAPYEQYF
TGCGCCAGCAGCCTCCTTAGCGGGGCTCCCTACGAGCAGTACTTC
>.|TRBV11-2|TRBJ1-1|.
CASSPGVGAFF
TGTGCCAGCAGCCCCGGGGTAGGAGCTTTCTTT
>.|TRBV24-1|TRBJ2-1|.
CATSRGTGTYNEQFF
TGTGCCACCTCCCGCGGGACGGGTACCTACAATGAGCAGTTCTTC
>few|TRBV12-3/TRBV12-4|TRBJ2-5|TRBD1
CASRLPQGDQYF
TGTGCCAGCAGACTACCACAGGGGGACCAGTACTTC
>few|TRBV28|TRBJ1-2|TRBD1
CASRQDKTGPNYGYTF
TGTGCCAGCAGGCAAGACAAGACAGGGCCTAACTATGGCTACACCTTC
>.|TRBV2|TRBJ2-7|.
CASSELGSSYEQYF
TGTGCCAGCAGTGAACTGGGGAGTTCCTACGAGCAGTACTTC
>.|TRBV7-9|TRBJ1-2|TRBD1
CASSGQGRTYGYTF
TGTGCCAGCAGCGGACAGGGACGTACCTATGGCTACACCTTC
>.|TRBV5-1|TRBJ1-4|TRBD1
CASSLEGQGNEKLFF
TGCGCCAGCAGCTTGGAGGGACAGGGGAATGAAAAACTGTTTTTT
>.|TRBV10-3|TRBJ1-2|TRBD1
CAISALQGWDGYTF
TGTGCCATCAGTGCACTACAGGGGTGGGATGGCTACACCTTC
>.|TRBV19|TRBJ2-2|TRBD2
CASSSERLADTGELFF
TGTGCCAGTAGTAGCGAAAGACTAGCGGACACCGGGGAGCTGTTTTTT
>.|TRBV18|TRBJ1-2|.
CASSPETGRYYGYTF
TGTGCCAGCTCGCCGGAAACAGGGAGATACTATGGCTACACCTTC
>.|TRBV7-3|TRBJ2-1|TRBD2
CASSLSSGRANEQFF
TGTGCCAGCAGCTTGTCTAGCGGGAGGGCAAATGAGCAGTTCTTC
>.|TRBV4-2|TRBJ2-7|TRBD1
CASGKVGQGNNEQYF
TGTGCCAGCGGAAAAGTGGGACAGGGGAACAACGAGCAGTACTTC
>few|TRBV28|TRBJ2-4|.
CASNQLAASKNIQYF
TGTGCCAGCAACCAACTAGCTGCGTCCAAAAACATTCAGTACTTC
>.|TRBV28|TRBJ2-6|TRBD1
CASSLYGQVGANVLTF
TGTGCCAGCAGTCTGTACGGACAGGTTGGGGCCAACGTCCTGACTTTC
>.|TRBV11-3|TRBJ2-1|.
CASSLGQDPSYIEQFF
TGTGCCAGCAGCTTAGGACAGGACCCCTCCTACATTGAGCAGTTCTTC
>.|TRBV19|TRBJ1-1|TRBD1
CASQGGVDTEAFF
TGTGCCAGTCAGGGGGGTGTGGACACTGAAGCTTTCTTT
>few|TRBV14|TRBJ1-3|TRBD1
CASSRGTAGNTIYF
TGTGCCAGCAGCCGCGGGACAGCCGGAAACACCATATATTTT
>.|TRBV29-1|TRBJ1-1|.
CSAWQGLNTEAFF
TGCAGCGCATGGCAGGGGCTGAACACTGAAGCTTTCTTT